This T cell receptor beta chain is drawn from a study of OX40 agonist ivuxolimab in advanced cancers. Broader study findings: Averaged across samples, CD8+ T cells carried more expanded clones than CD4+ did.

Notes on this clone: Its cognate antigen is unknown.

Produced via immunoSEQ multiplex PCR; TCRdb's table is partial and in-frame only. The sample lists about 45,000 clones; around nine tenths were seen once. This receptor was identified in an adult with an advanced solid tumor such as melanoma, head and neck, liver or kidney cancer. The starting material was CD4+ or CD8+ T cells sorted from blood, obtained in a trial of the OX40 agonist ivuxolimab.

The CDR3 DNA reads TGTGCCAGCAGCCCCACAACACAGTACTACGAGCAGTACTTC. Translated: CASSPTTQYYEQYF. This chain joins TRBV7-6 and TRBJ2-7; D is unresolved. V was trimmed by 5 bases and J by 3 bases, leaving 14 bases between them. Germline CDR1 SGHVS, CDR2 FNYEAQ. CDR3 length: 14 amino acids.